The 31 T cell receptor beta chains below all came from one sample that was sequenced in a study of response to subunit inactivated influenza vaccine. Using its own MiXCR run on the RT-PCR reads, TCRdb lists one record per CDR3 protein. The data hold hundreds of thousands of distinct CDR3 sequences, with 7.6% observed a single time. Sequenced material: PBMCs from blood, taken roughly 24 months after vaccination. The source of these receptors is a man aged 50-75 years who received an inactivated influenza vaccine.

This clonotype was counted between two and nine times. The CDR3 bases are TGCAGCGTTGGTTCCCTAGCGGAGCATCGTCTATTCTACGAGCAGTACTTC. This encodes CSVGSLAEHRLFYEQYF. The rearrangement uses TRBV29-1 and TRBJ2-7; the match to TRBD2 covers 7 bases. The CDR3 loop spans 17 amino acids. Germline V gene sequence: CDR1 SQVTM, CDR2 ANQGSEA. V lost 4 bases and J lost 3; bases outside the gene matches: 18.

The rearrangement links TRBV4-2 to TRBJ1-2; unclear D gene. Germline CDR1 reads LGHNA; CDR2 reads YNFKEQ. Trimming removed 0 bases at V and 4 bases at J, with 15 bases between. This CDR3 spans 16 amino acids. CDR3 DNA sequence: TGTGCCAGCAGCCAAGATAGAGGAGCGGGGAGCTATGGCTACACCTTC. This translates into CASSQDRGAGSYGYTF.

This clonotype came up a few times. This sequence joins TRBV12-3 or TRBV12-4 and TRBJ2-1; 10 nucleotides match TRBD2. The junction had 10 bases not matched to a gene; V was cut back by 7 bases and J by 7 bases. The CDR3 covers 15 residues. Written as DNA, the CDR3 is TGTGCCAGCACCCCAAGGGCTAGCGGGAGTAATGAGCAGTTCTTC. This encodes CASTPRASGSNEQFF.

The chain links TRBV3-1 to TRBJ2-7; 7 nucleotides agree with TRBD2. Germline V gene data show CDR1 as LGHDT and CDR2 as YNNKEL (reference sequence). CDR3 length equals 12 residues. V dropped 2 bases and J dropped 9; count of bases not matched to a gene: 4. The CDR3 DNA reads as TGTGCCAGCAGCCAACGCGGCGGGGGGCAGTACTTC. It is translated as CASSQRGGGQYF.

This clonotype was detected many times. The chain recombines TRBV3-1 with TRBJ2-3; D is unclear. Germline assignment: CDR1 LGHDT and CDR2 YNNKEL (reference sequence). V was pared by 1 base and J by 0 bases, with 5 bases between. The CDR3 is 14 residues long. The CDR3 region has the DNA TGTGCCAGCAGCCAAGGGTACAGCACAGATACGCAGTATTTT. As protein: CASSQGYSTDTQYF.

This clonotype was detected many times. Germline and junction disagree at one end, which may indicate a read error. CDR3 sequence: CASSHLGRDGSF. In DNA, the CDR3 is TGTGCCAGCAGCCATCTAGGCCGGGACGGATCCTTC. V and J are TRBV11-2 and TRBJ2-7; the D gene could be TRBD1 or TRBD2 (5 bases each). The CDR3 is 12 residues long. CDR1 and CDR2 (germline): SGHAT, FQNNGV.

This clonotype was seen more than once but under ten times. This chain links TRBV20-1 with TRBJ2-4; the match to TRBD2 covers 11 bases. V trimming: 5 bases; J trimming: 0 bases; junction bases outside the gene matches: 3. Germline V lookup: CDR1 DFQATT, CDR2 SNEGSKA (reference sequence). The CDR3 contains 15 residues. CDR3 sequence: CSAPTSGIAKNIQYF. The CDR3, as DNA: TGCAGTGCTCCGACTAGCGGGATAGCCAAAAACATTCAGTACTTC.

This clonotype was seen ten or more times. J is TRBJ1-3 and V is TRBV20-1; maybe TRBD1 (5 bases). Trimming took off 7 bases at V and 3 bases at J, with 13 bases between the two ends. The CDR3 covers 13 residues. The germline gives CDR1 DFQATT, CDR2 SNEGSKA (reference sequence). The CDR3 DNA follows: TGCAGTGGGACTACAGGCCTTGGAAACACCATATATTTT. Protein product: CSGTTGLGNTIYF.

This clonotype was found many times. V usage is TRBV10-3 and J usage is TRBJ2-1; TRBD1 matches 8 bases. The CDR3 consists of 14 residues. Germline V gene data show CDR1 as ENHRY and CDR2 as SYGVKD. The junction had 7 bases not matched to a gene; V was cut back by 11 bases and J by 1 base. CDR3 region: CASHGDRSYNEQFF. Written as DNA, the CDR3 is TGTGCCTCACACGGGGACAGGTCCTACAATGAGCAGTTCTTC.

This clonotype turned up a few times. The chain carries TRBV10-3 and TRBJ1-3; D remains unclear. V was pared by 3 bases and J by 5 bases, with 11 bases between. The germline gives CDR1 ENHRY, CDR2 SYGVKD. The CDR3 length is 14 residues. The CDR3 DNA reads as TGTGCCATCAGTGACGACCTAAGCCGAAACACCATATATTTT. This encodes CAISDDLSRNTIYF.

The table lists this clonotype with a few counts. This sequence joins TRBV12-3 or TRBV12-4 and TRBJ2-2, with D unresolved. This CDR3 is built from 11 residues. V lost 10 bases, J lost 7 bases, and 10 bases lay in between. Here the CDR3 reads CATTLGGELFF. The CDR3 DNA is TGTGCCACCACGTTAGGCGGGGAGCTGTTTTTT.

The chain has TRBV15 and TRBJ2-2, with TRBD2 matching 7 bases. Per germline, CDR1 LNHNV and CDR2 YYDKDF (reference sequence). V lost 5 bases to trimming and J lost 3 bases; unmatched junction nucleotides: 9. CDR3 size: 16 residues. DNA for the CDR3: TGTGCCACCAGCTCCTACCCGGGGGGAGACACCGGGGAGCTGTTTTTT. Encoded protein: CATSSYPGGDTGELFF.

The rearrangement joins TRBV29-1 to TRBJ1-1; no firm D call. Trimming cost V 3 bases and J 11 bases, with 10 bases left between them. The CDR3 extends over 10 amino acids. Germline V gives CDR1 SQVTM, CDR2 ANQGSEA. CDR3 in DNA: TGCAGCGTTGATCATTCATACGCTTTCTTT. It codes for CSVDHSYAFF. Looking up the rest from reference TRBV29-1 and TRBJ1-1 gives the full variable domain: SAVISQKPSRDICQRGTSLTIQCQVDSQVTMMFWYRQQPGQSLTLIATANQGSEATYESGFVIDKFPISRPNLTFSTLTVSNMSPEDSSIYLCSVDHSYAFFGQGTRLTVV.

The rearrangement uses TRBV24-1 and TRBJ1-5; 12 nucleotides line up with TRBD1. The CDR3 sequence is 15 residues long. The ends lost 4 bases at V and 6 bases at J; junction bases unmatched: 3. Germline values: CDR1 KGHDR, CDR2 SFDVKD. DNA of the CDR3: TGTGCCACCAGTGAGGGACAGGGGGCCGGTCAGCCCCAGCATTTT. The encoded protein is CATSEGQGAGQPQHF.

Only a few counts were recorded for this clonotype. This chain joins TRBV9 and TRBJ2-1, with 13 nucleotides matching TRBD2. There are 16 residues in the CDR3. Germline loops: CDR1 SGDLS, CDR2 YYNGEE. Trimming at V came to 0 bases and at J to 8 bases, leaving 5 bases not matched to a gene. In DNA, the CDR3 is TGTGCCAGCAGCGTAGGCGGACTAGCGGGAGTCCATGAGCAGTTCTTC. It yields the protein CASSVGGLAGVHEQFF.

This clonotype was counted at least ten times. This chain uses TRBV7-2 with TRBJ2-3; 13 positions match TRBD2. The CDR3 loop spans 16 amino acids. Germline CDR1 SGHTA, CDR2 FQGNSA. V trimming: 4 bases; J trimming: 4 bases; junction bases outside the gene matches: 5. The CDR3 sequence is CASSYRLAGGPDTQYF. The CDR3 region has the DNA TGTGCCAGCAGCTACCGACTAGCGGGAGGCCCAGATACGCAGTATTTT.

Only a few counts were recorded for this clonotype. The gene calls are TRBV5-1 and TRBJ1-2; D remains unclear. Germline values: CDR1 SGHRS, CDR2 YFSETQ. Deletions cut 4 bases from V and 7 bases from J, with 17 bases between. This CDR3 is 14 amino acids long. Here the CDR3 reads CASSPGPGSLGYTF. The CDR3 nucleotides read TGCGCCAGCAGCCCGGGTCCCGGGAGCCTTGGCTACACCTTC.

This clonotype was detected only a few times. Relative to the germline gene, one junction end is altered; a read error may explain this. V is TRBV7-2 and J is TRBJ2-1; TRBD2 aligns across 14 bases. CDR1 is SGHTA, CDR2 FQGNSA, per germline. The CDR3 totals 17 residues. The CDR3 region is CVSGPGLAGVGGNEQFF. CDR3 DNA: TGTGTCAGCGGACCGGGACTAGCGGGAGTCGGAGGCAATGAGCAGTTCTTC.

This clonotype occurred a few times. The chain couples TRBV3-1 to TRBJ1-6; D is uncertain. The CDR3 covers 15 residues. Germline CDR1 LGHDT, CDR2 YNNKEL (reference sequence). Deletions cut 0 bases from V and 7 bases from J, with 10 bases between. Here the CDR3 DNA reads TGTGCCAGCAGCCAAGACTGGGGTGAGAATTCACCCCTCCACTTT. This sequence encodes CASSQDWGENSPLHF.

The sample holds many counts of this clonotype. The rearrangement uses TRBV6-1 and TRBJ1-1; perhaps TRBD1 as D (5 bases). CDR1 is MNHNS, CDR2 SASEGT, per germline. The V end was cut by 7 bases, the J end by 0 bases, with 9 bases between. The length of the CDR3 is 13 residues. CDR3 sequence (DNA): TGTGCCAGCACTGACAGACTGAACACTGAAGCTTTCTTT. It yields the protein CASTDRLNTEAFF.

In this sample, this clonotype turned up a few times. The chain combines TRBV5-1 with TRBJ2-5, with TRBD2 matching 13 bases. The V and J ends lost 6 bases and 5 bases, in that order; junction bases with no gene match: 7. The CDR3 sequence is 15 residues long. Germline-derived CDR1 and CDR2 are SGHRS and YFSETQ. CDR3 region: CASTRTSGRLETQYF. The CDR3 DNA reads as TGCGCCAGCACTCGGACTAGCGGGAGACTTGAGACCCAGTACTTC.

This chain links TRBV20-1 with TRBJ1-2, with D possibly TRBD1 on 5 matching bases. Per germline, CDR1 DFQATT and CDR2 SNEGSKA (reference sequence). Trimming pared 0 bases from V and 3 bases from J, leaving 11 bases between. The length of the CDR3 is 14 residues. The CDR3 sequence: CSARDGRQYYGYTF. The CDR3, as DNA: TGCAGTGCTAGAGATGGGAGACAGTACTATGGCTACACCTTC.

The CDR3 DNA is TGCGCCAGGCACTACGACGAGCAGTACTTC. This sequence encodes CARHYDEQYF. The gene calls are TRBV10-1 and TRBJ2-7, with D uncertain. CDR3 length: 10 residues. Germline assignment: CDR1 WNHNN and CDR2 SYGVQD (reference sequence). Trimming left V 9 bases short and J 5 bases short, with 8 bases between.

This clonotype was seen many times. The rearrangement links TRBV6-5 to TRBJ1-5, with 7 bases matching TRBD1. This CDR3 region has 15 residues. CDR1 is MNHEY, CDR2 SVGAGI, per germline. Trimming took 2 bases from V and 6 from J; bases not matched to a gene: 7. Here the CDR3 reads CASSYGGGEGQPQHF. DNA for the CDR3: TGTGCCAGCAGTTACGGAGGGGGCGAAGGTCAGCCCCAGCATTTT.

This clonotype was found a few times. The V gene is TRBV7-9, the J gene TRBJ1-6; no definite D call. CDR3 size: 15 residues. V gave up 2 bases and J gave up 6 bases, with 11 bases separating them. Germline CDR1 SEHNR, CDR2 FQNEAQ (reference sequence). The CDR3 here is CASSLRSSGNSPLHF. The DNA for the CDR3 is TGTGCCAGCAGCTTACGGTCAAGCGGTAATTCACCCCTCCACTTT.

This clonotype was found a few times. The chain couples TRBV12-3 or TRBV12-4 to TRBJ2-1, with 9 bases matching TRBD1. V trimming: 5 bases; J trimming: 7 bases; junction bases outside the gene matches: 9. The CDR3 is 15 amino acids. In DNA, the CDR3 is TGTGCCAGCAGTATCCTACAGGGGGCGGGGAATGAGCAGTTCTTC. Protein: CASSILQGAGNEQFF.

This clonotype was found a few times. This chain joins TRBV20-1 and TRBJ2-1; 9 bases align to TRBD2. V trimming: 5 bases; J trimming: 7 bases; junction bases outside the gene matches: 9. The CDR3 contains 14 residues. CDR1 and CDR2 (germline): DFQATT, SNEGSKA (reference sequence). In DNA form, the CDR3 reads TGCAGTGCTTGGAGTAGCGGGAGATCGAATGAGCAGTTCTTC. Its protein product is CSAWSSGRSNEQFF.

This CDR3 is CSASSRLGREDYNEQFF. The CDR3 nucleotides are TGCAGTGCTAGTTCCCGCCTAGGGCGGGAGGACTACAATGAGCAGTTCTTC. The J gene is TRBJ2-1, the V gene TRBV20-1; the match to TRBD2 covers 8 bases. J lost 3 bases, V lost 3 bases, and 13 bases had no gene match. This CDR3 has 17 amino acids. The germline gives CDR1 DFQATT, CDR2 SNEGSKA (reference sequence).

This clonotype was found a few times. The chain is built from TRBV28 and TRBJ1-5; tentatively, D is TRBD1 (5 bases). Germline V gene sequence: CDR1 MDHEN, CDR2 SYDVKM. This CDR3 comprises 14 residues. V lost 3 bases and J lost 2, with 8 bases in between. The CDR3 loop reads CASSLGHRNQPQHF. In DNA, the CDR3 is TGTGCCAGCAGTTTGGGGCACCGCAATCAGCCCCAGCATTTT.

The CDR3 region is CASSAPRGRSNQPQHF. The CDR3 DNA reads TGTGCCAGTAGTGCACCCAGGGGGCGAAGCAATCAGCCCCAGCATTTT. The gene calls are TRBV19 and TRBJ1-5; 8 bases align to TRBD1. V dropped 5 bases and J dropped 1; count of bases not matched to a gene: 7. Germline lookup yields CDR1 LNHDA and CDR2 SQIVND (reference sequence). The CDR3 loop spans 16 amino acids.

The chain combines TRBV28 with TRBJ2-5, with D possibly being TRBD2 (5 bases). The CDR3 length is 14 residues. V dropped 2 bases and J dropped 4 bases, with 11 bases sitting between them. Germline loops: CDR1 MDHEN, CDR2 SYDVKM. The CDR3 here is CASSLVPGSETQYF. As DNA, the CDR3 is TGTGCCAGCAGTTTAGTTCCGGGGTCAGAGACCCAGTACTTC.